Below are 29 T cell receptor beta chains sequenced from a single sample in a study of CD8 T cells in Susac syndrome. Random hexamers primed reverse transcription of about 0.5 to 1 ug RNA. From the immunoSEQ multiplex PCR reads, TCRdb called clonotypes with MiXCR, one entry per CDR3 protein. This sample has some 110,000 distinct CDR3 sequences; about 92% occur once, and the top ten carry just under 0.095%. Sequenced sample: CD4+ T cells from PBMCs. Receptors were obtained from a human donor with multiple sclerosis.

As concerns this clonotype: One junction end does not reproduce the germline sequence, and a read error may be involved. The genes are TRBV4-3 and TRBJ1-2; D call uncertain. Germline CDR1 LGHNA, CDR2 YSLEER. The CDR3 runs to 15 residues. DNA of the CDR3: TGCGCCAGCAGACAAGAATCCATTCTGGAATATGGCTACACCTTC. Amino acids: CASRQESILEYGYTF.

With respect to this clonotype: Compared with germline, one end of the junction differs, possibly owing to a read error. This chain links TRBV30 with TRBJ2-1; 9 bases align to TRBD2. Germline CDR1 reads GTSNPN; CDR2 reads SVGIG (reference sequence). CDR3 size: 12 residues. CDR3 sequence (DNA): TGTGCCGGGAGCGGGGGGCGCCATGAGCAGTTCTTC. Translated: CAGSGGRHEQFF.

The chain uses TRBV20-1 and TRBJ2-7; either TRBD1 or TRBD2 may supply D (6 bases each). V lost 3 bases, J lost 4 bases, and 13 bases lay in between. CDR3 length: 13 amino acids. Germline V gives CDR1 DFQATT, CDR2 SNEGSKA (reference sequence). The CDR3 DNA follows: TGCAGTGCTAGTGGAGGGGGATGGTACGAGCAGTACTTC. Its protein product is CSASGGGWYEQYF.

This chain joins TRBV30 and TRBJ1-2; D is unclear. V lost 1 base and J 7 bases, leaving 4 bases between the germline ends. The CDR3 runs 10 residues. Germline CDR1 and CDR2: GTSNPN and SVGIG (reference sequence). The CDR3 bases are TGTGCCTGGAGTGGAGGTGGCTACACCTTC. Its protein product is CAWSGGGYTF. Full variable domain (remainder filled in from reference TRBV30 and TRBJ1-2): SQTIHQWPATLVQPVGSPLSLECTVEGTSNPNLYWYRQAAGRGLQLLFYSVGIGQISSEVPQNLSASRPQDRQFILSSKKLLLSDSGFYLCAWSGGGYTFGSGTRLTVV.

The CDR3 sequence is CASRGTSGGAVEFF. The CDR3 nucleotides read TGTGCCAGTAGGGGGACTAGCGGGGGGGCGGTTGAGTTCTTC. This chain links TRBV19 with TRBJ2-1; 16 nucleotides align to TRBD2. Trimming cost V 6 bases and J 14 bases; bases outside gene matches: 7. Germline V gives CDR1 LNHDA, CDR2 SQIVND (reference sequence). CDR3 length: 14 amino acids.

The rearrangement joins TRBV28 to TRBJ2-1, with D possibly TRBD1 on 6 matching bases. Per the germline V gene, CDR1 is MDHEN and CDR2 is SYDVKM. This CDR3 is 10 amino acids long. V gave up 8 bases and J gave up 7 bases, with 6 bases separating them. The CDR3 loop is CASGQNEQFF. For the CDR3, the DNA is TGTGCCAGCGGACAGAATGAGCAGTTCTTC.

The chain is built from TRBV6-1 and TRBJ2-5; D is perhaps TRBD2 (7 bases). Germline CDR1 is MNHNS and CDR2 is SASEGT. The V and J ends lost 4 bases and 1 base respectively, with 22 bases between them. CDR3 length equals 18 residues. CDR3 nucleotide sequence: TGTGCCAGCAGTGTTGCGGGGGCAGTTAGGGGCGTCCAAGAGACCCAGTACTTC. Encoded protein: CASSVAGAVRGVQETQYF.

This chain connects TRBV7-9 to TRBJ1-1; 12 bases are shared with TRBD1. Unmatched junction bases numbered 2, after V lost 5 bases and J lost 4 bases. The CDR3 sequence is 14 residues long. Germline lookup yields CDR1 SEHNR and CDR2 FQNEAQ (reference sequence). CDR3 residues: CASSRDRGLTEAFF. For the CDR3, the DNA is TGTGCCAGCAGCCGGGACAGGGGGCTCACTGAAGCTTTCTTT.

The chain is built from TRBV6-1 and TRBJ2-3, with 9 bases identical to TRBD2. The CDR3 loop spans 16 amino acids. V was clipped by 7 bases and J by 4 bases; unmatched bases: 12. Germline CDR1 reads MNHNS; CDR2 reads SASEGT. CDR3 protein: CASTLPGGGAADTQYF. The CDR3 DNA follows: TGTGCCAGCACTCTCCCTGGCGGGGGGGCCGCAGATACGCAGTATTTT.

J is TRBJ2-5 and V is TRBV27; D uncertain. The germline V gene has CDR1 MNHEY and CDR2 SMNVEV (reference sequence). This CDR3 region has 13 residues. Trimming removed 5 bases at V and 8 bases at J, with 15 bases between. DNA of the CDR3: TGTGCCAGCAGTACAGCGAGATGGGCCACCCAGTACTTC. This sequence encodes CASSTARWATQYF.

The chain has TRBV6-1 and TRBJ1-2; tentatively, D is TRBD1 (5 bases). The CDR3 totals 13 residues. The V gene's germline CDR1 is MNHNS and CDR2 SASEGT. V was shortened by 4 bases and J by 4 bases, with 10 bases between the two germline ends. The CDR3 coding sequence is TGTGCCAGCAGTGCGCAGGGCGGCTATGGCTACACCTTC. Translating gives CASSAQGGYGYTF.

This chain connects TRBV3-1 to TRBJ2-2, with 12 bases matching TRBD2. The germline V gene has CDR1 LGHDT and CDR2 YNNKEL (reference sequence). V trimming: 4 bases; J trimming: 5 bases; junction bases outside the gene matches: 5. This CDR3 is 16 amino acids long. DNA for the CDR3: TGTGCCAGCAGCCTCGGACTAGCGGGGAGGACCGGGGAGCTGTTTTTT. This gives the protein CASSLGLAGRTGELFF.

The chain recombines TRBV20-1 with TRBJ1-1; D uncertain. The CDR3 loop spans 10 amino acids. The germline V gene has CDR1 DFQATT and CDR2 SNEGSKA (reference sequence). V was pared by 6 bases and J by 3 bases, with 5 bases between. CDR3 sequence: CSAPDTEAFF. For the CDR3, the DNA is TGCAGTGCACCTGACACTGAAGCTTTCTTT.

The chain joins TRBV9 to TRBJ2-2, with 9 bases fitting TRBD1. Germline V gene sequence: CDR1 SGDLS, CDR2 YYNGEE. The CDR3 sequence is 15 residues long. J lost 6 bases, V lost 3 bases, and 6 bases had no gene match. The CDR3 here is CASSEGDRDPGELFF. Here the CDR3 DNA reads TGTGCCAGCAGCGAGGGGGACAGGGATCCCGGGGAGCTGTTTTTT.

CDR3: CASSPVRAGGHTGELFF. The CDR3 nucleotides are TGTGCCAGCAGTCCAGTGCGAGCGGGGGGGCACACCGGGGAGCTGTTTTTT. The rearrangement links TRBV28 to TRBJ2-2; TRBD2 matches 10 bases. V lost 5 bases, J lost 3 bases, and 9 bases stayed unmatched. The CDR3 length is 17 residues. Germline V gives CDR1 MDHEN, CDR2 SYDVKM.

The chain has TRBV10-3 and TRBJ2-7; the D is unclear. Germline loops: CDR1 ENHRY, CDR2 SYGVKD. There are 13 residues in the CDR3. Trimming stripped 3 bases from V and 3 bases from J, with 9 bases between. As DNA, the CDR3 is TGTGCCATCAGTGAACGGGTGTACTACGAGCAGTACTTC. This gives the protein CAISERVYYEQYF.

The genes are TRBV19 and TRBJ1-4; the D gene is possibly TRBD1 (6 bases). This CDR3 comprises 14 residues. Germline CDR1 reads LNHDA; CDR2 reads SQIVND (reference sequence). V was clipped by 1 base and J by 8 bases, with 11 bases between them. The CDR3 nucleotides are TGTGCCAGTAGTATAGTGGGGGCAGGAGAAAAACTGTTTTTT. Translated: CASSIVGAGEKLFF.

This chain links TRBV27 with TRBJ2-2; tentatively, D is TRBD1 or TRBD2 (5 bases each). Germline V gene lookup returns CDR1 MNHEY and CDR2 SMNVEV (reference sequence). With 4 bases removed from V and 5 bases from J, the gap between germline ends came to 14 bases. The CDR3 covers 15 residues. CDR3 protein: CASSSGTFRTGELFF. CDR3 DNA sequence: TGTGCCAGCAGTTCCGGGACCTTCAGGACCGGGGAGCTGTTTTTT.

The chain uses TRBV9 and TRBJ1-2; D is undetermined. This CDR3 has 15 amino acids. The germline gives CDR1 SGDLS, CDR2 YYNGEE. The V and J ends lost 0 bases and 1 base respectively, with 10 bases between them. The CDR3 bases are TGTGCCAGCAGCGTAGCCCCAACCGGTAACTATGGCTACACCTTC. Translating gives CASSVAPTGNYGYTF. Variable domain in full (rest from reference TRBV9 and TRBJ1-2): DSGVTQTPKHLITATGQRVTLRCSPRSGDLSVYWYQQSLDQGLQFLIQYYNGEERAKGNILERFSAQQFPDLHSELNLSSLELGDSALYFCASSVAPTGNYGYTFGSGTRLTVV.

V is TRBV6-1 and J is TRBJ1-1; D not resolved. The CDR3 loop spans 13 amino acids. CDR1 MNHNS and CDR2 SASEGT come from the germline V gene. V was clipped by 8 bases and J by 1 base, with 11 bases between them. The CDR3 is CASPVLENTEAFF. In DNA form, the CDR3 reads TGTGCCAGCCCAGTCTTAGAGAACACTGAAGCTTTCTTT.

The chain employs TRBV6-5 and TRBJ2-7; perhaps TRBD1 as D (5 bases). V was cut by 6 bases and J by 0 bases, with 12 bases left in between. CDR3 length equals 14 residues. The germline gives CDR1 MNHEY, CDR2 SVGAGI. The CDR3 loop reads CASSLYRSSYEQYF. The CDR3 DNA sequence: TGTGCCAGCAGCCTTTACAGGAGCTCCTACGAGCAGTACTTC.

The chain is built from TRBV7-8 and TRBJ2-7; D may correspond to TRBD1 or TRBD2 (5 bases each). Trimming took off 1 base at V and 0 bases at J, with 13 bases between the two ends. The germline CDR1 and CDR2 sequences are SGHVS and FQNEAQ. The CDR3 has 16 residues. The CDR3 protein is CASSLDPGASSYEQYF. In DNA form, the CDR3 reads TGTGCCAGCAGCTTAGATCCCGGGGCTAGCTCCTACGAGCAGTACTTC.

This clonotype has only one observation. The chain combines TRBV7-9 with TRBJ2-2, with 7 bases matching TRBD1. From germline, CDR1 is SEHNR and CDR2 FQNEAQ (reference sequence). The CDR3 loop spans 15 amino acids. V dropped 2 bases and J dropped 4; count of bases not matched to a gene: 4. In DNA form, the CDR3 reads TGTGCCAGCAGCTTACAGACAGGGTCCACCGGGGAGCTGTTTTTT. Protein: CASSLQTGSTGELFF. Drawing the rest from reference TRBV7-9 and TRBJ2-2, the complete variable domain is DTGVSQNPRHKITKRGQNVTFRCDPISEHNRLYWYRQTLGQGPEFLTYFQNEAQLEKSRLLSDRFSAERPKGSFSTLEIQRTEQGDSAMYLCASSLQTGSTGELFFGEGSRLTVL.

This chain links TRBV11-2 with TRBJ1-2, with D possibly matching TRBD1 (5 bases). This CDR3 has 15 residues. V gave up 5 bases and J gave up 4 bases, with 17 bases separating them. In germline, CDR1 is SGHAT, CDR2 FQNNGV. CDR3 DNA sequence: TGTGCCAGCAGCCCCTTGGACCCGGGGGTCTATGGCTACACCTTC. Amino acid sequence: CASSPLDPGVYGYTF.

This chain links TRBV5-6 with TRBJ2-5; no firm D call. Germline lookup yields CDR1 SGHDT and CDR2 YYEEEE. V lost 4 bases and J 1 base, leaving 11 bases between the germline ends. The CDR3 consists of 14 residues. CDR3 amino acids: CASSRSIFQETQYF. CDR3 DNA: TGTGCCAGCAGCCGGTCGATCTTCCAAGAGACCCAGTACTTC.

This clonotype was seen a single time. V usage is TRBV7-3 and J usage is TRBJ1-2; TRBD1 agrees at 7 bases. V shed 1 base and J 3 bases; nucleotides not matched to a gene: 5. CDR3 size: 15 residues. Germline V gene data show CDR1 as SGHTA and CDR2 as FQGTGA. For the CDR3, the DNA is TGTGCCAGCAGCTTAAGTGGGACAGACCACTATGGCTACACCTTC. This translates into CASSLSGTDHYGYTF.

The chain links TRBV4-1 to TRBJ1-4; a possible D gene is TRBD1 (5 bases). Germline V gene lookup returns CDR1 MGHRA and CDR2 YSYEKL. This CDR3 has 15 residues. Trimming cost V 3 bases and J 13 bases, with 21 bases left between them. This CDR3 reads CASSHEGPGRERLFF. The CDR3 DNA is TGCGCCAGCAGCCACGAGGGACCGGGCAGAGAACGACTGTTTTTT.

The CDR3 nucleotides are TGTGCCAGCAGCTTGATCCCGAAGACTTTCGTTTCCTACGAGCAGTACTTC. Its translation is CASSLIPKTFVSYEQYF. J is TRBJ2-7 and V is TRBV5-6; D gene ambiguous. V gave up 1 base and J gave up 1 base, with 18 bases separating them. This CDR3 region has 17 residues. In germline, CDR1 is SGHDT, CDR2 YYEEEE.

The V gene is TRBV2, the J gene TRBJ2-7, with D perhaps matching TRBD1 (5 bases). Germline V gene lookup returns CDR1 SNHLY and CDR2 FYNNEI. V shed 8 bases and J shed 3 bases, with 11 bases lying between them. The CDR3 sequence is 12 residues long. The CDR3 region is CASGQEYYEQYF. The CDR3 coding sequence is TGTGCCAGCGGACAAGAATACTACGAGCAGTACTTC.